This T cell receptor (beta chain) is drawn from a study of blood T cell repertoires in COVID-19. Study at large: From the United States, Italy and Spain came samples of acute and convalescent COVID-19. The cDNA or gDNA used as material had been derived from T cells, B-cell-depleted T cells, or PBMCs.

In the authors' workflow: Estimation of nucleated cell counts was performed using reference gene primer amplification. Profiled with immunoSEQ multiplex PCR; TCRdb holds only in-frame clones, not every one. The V and J calls and the clone size are those of that table, but D and trimming were determined from the DNA. Here the sample spans 60,000 to 80,000 clones, approximately 88% being singletons. V gave up 6 bases and J gave up 14 bases; unmatched junction bases: 7. Looked up from germline, CDR1 is MNHEY and CDR2 is SMNVEV (reference sequence). The CDR3 consists of 13 residues. The receptor comes from a woman in her 70s with acute or convalescent COVID-19. Sample: peripheral blood. V usage is TRBV27 and J usage is TRBJ1-6; 10 bases line up with TRBD1. The CDR3 DNA sequence: TGTGCCAGCAGACTGGGACAGGGGTTCACCCTCCACTTT. This sequence encodes CASRLGQGFTLHF.